Below are 26 T cell receptor beta chains sequenced from a single sample in a study of TIL therapy for anti-PD-1-resistant metastatic lung cancer. The libraries were made with immunoSEQ v3. This table comes from immunoSEQ multiplex PCR, and its TCRdb copy is limited to in-frame clones, with some not included. This table holds about 52,000 clones, roughly 78% found once. Time point defined: pre-treatment sample, taken before nivolumab and TIL therapy. This sample comprised blood, obtained at baseline. Every receptor here comes from a woman between 25 and 85 years old with non-small cell lung cancer.

A few counts support this clone. This sequence joins TRBV5-6 and TRBJ1-3; possibly TRBD1 for D (5 bases). V lost 2 bases to trimming and J lost 0 bases, with 9 bases between them. This CDR3 has 15 residues. Germline V lookup: CDR1 SGHDT, CDR2 YYEEEE. CDR3 amino acids: CASSLLQASGNTIYF. For the CDR3, the DNA is TGTGCCAGCAGCTTATTACAGGCCTCTGGAAACACCATATATTTT.

This clone was recorded a few times. The V call is TRBV6-6, the J call TRBJ1-2, with D unclear. Germline V gives CDR1 MNHNY, CDR2 SVGAGI (reference sequence). The CDR3 extends over 16 amino acids. V gave up 8 bases and J gave up 0 bases, with 19 bases separating them. The CDR3 DNA reads TGTGCCAGCGCTACGGGGTCAGGACGGACTAACTATGGCTACACCTTC. It encodes CASATGSGRTNYGYTF.

This sequence joins TRBV15 and TRBJ1-4; D uncertain. Germline CDR1 LNHNV, CDR2 YYDKDF (reference sequence). The CDR3 length is 15 residues. Trimming pared 5 bases from V and 5 bases from J, leaving 15 bases between. The CDR3 nucleotides read TGTGCCACCAGCGAAAGCCGCCGGGTAAATGAAAAACTGTTTTTT. Encoded protein: CATSESRRVNEKLFF.

The chain is built from TRBV27 and TRBJ2-3, with 8 bases that match TRBD2. CDR1 is MNHEY and CDR2 is SMNVEV in the germline V gene (reference sequence). The CDR3 sequence is 16 residues long. Trimming at V came to 6 bases and at J to 0 bases, leaving 8 bases not matched to a gene. DNA for the CDR3: TGTGCCAGCAGACTTAGCGGGGATACTAGCACAGATACGCAGTATTTT. The encoded protein is CASRLSGDTSTDTQYF.

The chain has TRBV15 and TRBJ2-7; tentative D call: TRBD1 (6 bases). V was pared by 1 base and J by 5 bases, with 15 bases between. This CDR3 contains 15 residues. Germline V CDR1 and CDR2: LNHNV, YYDKDF (reference sequence). CDR3 DNA: TGTGCCACCAGCAGAGGTCGGGACACCTATAACGAGCAGTACTTC. Residues: CATSRGRDTYNEQYF.

The sample holds one count of this clone. The CDR3 protein is CASSRQGMLPGELFF. The DNA for the CDR3 is TGTGCCAGCAGCCGACAGGGTATGTTACCCGGGGAGCTGTTTTTT. The chain employs TRBV7-9 and TRBJ2-2; 7 bases align to TRBD1. Germline-derived CDR1 and CDR2 are SEHNR and FQNEAQ (reference sequence). V was clipped by 5 bases and J by 6 bases; unmatched bases: 9. The length of the CDR3 is 15 residues.

The chain has TRBV7-2 and TRBJ2-4; 7 nucleotides align to TRBD1. Germline V lookup: CDR1 SGHTA, CDR2 FQGNSA. The CDR3 is made up of 15 amino acids. Unmatched junction bases numbered 7, after V lost 8 bases and J lost 0 bases. The DNA of the CDR3 is TGTGCCAGCGGACAACAGGGGTTAGCCAAAAACATTCAGTACTTC. Its translation: CASGQQGLAKNIQYF. The variable domain in full, completed from reference TRBV7-2 and TRBJ2-4, reads GAGVSQSPSNKVTEKGKDVELRCDPISGHTALYWYRQSLGQGLEFLIYFQGNSAPDKSGLPSDRFSAERTGGSVSTLTIQRTQQEDSAVYLCASGQQGLAKNIQYFGAGTRLSVL.

This chain connects TRBV28 to TRBJ1-1, with TRBD1 identical over 12 bases. With 9 bases clipped from V and 1 base from J, the junction kept 6 bases outside the gene matches. The CDR3 runs to 15 residues. Germline V gives CDR1 MDHEN, CDR2 SYDVKM. CDR3 sequence: CASAGTGGTNTEAFF. The CDR3 DNA reads as TGTGCCAGTGCCGGGACAGGGGGCACGAACACTGAAGCTTTCTTT.

The rearrangement joins TRBV9 to TRBJ2-4; TRBD2 is a possible D gene (5 bases). The CDR3 has 14 residues. Trimming took off 0 bases at V and 1 base at J, with 5 bases between the two ends. From germline, CDR1 is SGDLS and CDR2 YYNGEE. CDR3 in amino acids: CASSVGGAKNIQYF. CDR3 nucleotides: TGTGCCAGCAGCGTAGGAGGGGCCAAAAACATTCAGTACTTC.

V gene TRBV19 combines with J gene TRBJ1-5, with TRBD1 matching over 9 bases. CDR3 length: 17 amino acids. Trimming at V came to 6 bases and at J to 4 bases, leaving 13 bases not matched to a gene. The V gene's germline CDR1 is LNHDA and CDR2 SQIVND (reference sequence). This CDR3 is CASRPRIGTGFNQPQHF. Here the CDR3 DNA reads TGTGCCAGTAGGCCGCGGATCGGGACAGGGTTTAATCAGCCCCAGCATTTT.

V is TRBV5-1 and J is TRBJ1-2, with 7 bases identical to TRBD1. CDR3 length: 15 residues. The V gene's germline CDR1 is SGHRS and CDR2 YFSETQ. V lost 0 bases, J lost 4 bases, and 6 bases stayed unmatched. CDR3 sequence (DNA): TGCGCCAGCAGCTTGGGGCAGGGGGAGATCTATGGCTACACCTTC. Residues: CASSLGQGEIYGYTF. The full variable domain, completed using reference TRBV5-1 and TRBJ1-2, is KAGVTQTPRYLIKTRGQQVTLSCSPISGHRSVSWYQQTPGQGLQFLFEYFSETQRNKGNFPGRFSGRQFSNSRSEMNVSTLELGDSALYLCASSLGQGEIYGYTFGSGTRLTVV.

V usage is TRBV14 and J usage is TRBJ1-1, with TRBD1 as a possible D gene (5 bases). Germline V gene lookup returns CDR1 SGHDN and CDR2 FVKESK. This CDR3 comprises 15 residues. V shed 1 base and J shed 0 bases, with 9 bases lying between them. This CDR3 reads CASSQVTDMNTEAFF. In DNA, the CDR3 is TGTGCCAGCAGCCAAGTGACGGACATGAACACTGAAGCTTTCTTT. The whole variable domain, filled in from reference TRBV14 and TRBJ1-1, reads EAGVTQFPSHSVIEKGQTVTLRCDPISGHDNLYWYRRVMGKEIKFLLHFVKESKQDESGMPNNRFLAERTGGTYSTLKVQPAELEDSGVYFCASSQVTDMNTEAFFGQGTRLTVV.

The V gene is TRBV28, the J gene TRBJ1-1; TRBD1 might be the D (6 bases). The V and J ends lost 4 bases and 1 base respectively, with 13 bases between them. This CDR3 is built from 15 residues. CDR1 is MDHEN and CDR2 is SYDVKM in the germline V gene. CDR3 residues: CASSSGTLGNTEAFF. CDR3 nucleotide sequence: TGTGCCAGCAGTTCCGGGACACTTGGGAACACTGAAGCTTTCTTT.

This clone was counted a single time. The chain employs TRBV19 and TRBJ2-2, with D unresolved. CDR3 length equals 15 residues. The V end was cut by 7 bases, the J end by 0 bases, with 12 bases between. CDR1 and CDR2 (germline): LNHDA, SQIVND (reference sequence). CDR3: CASIPTQANTGELFF. The CDR3 DNA follows: TGTGCCAGTATTCCGACCCAAGCGAACACCGGGGAGCTGTTTTTT.

The chain links TRBV7-2 to TRBJ1-6; D is uncertain. In germline, CDR1 is SGHTA, CDR2 FQGNSA. Between the trimmed V and J ends, which lost 5 bases and 7 bases, there was a span of 12 bases. This CDR3 is 14 amino acids long. The CDR3 region is CASSPWTENSPLHF. The CDR3 nucleotides are TGTGCCAGCAGCCCTTGGACGGAGAATTCACCCCTCCACTTT.

This clone was detected only a few times. This CDR3 is CASSSPQQGDHEQYF. The CDR3 region has the DNA TGTGCCAGCAGTTCCCCCCAACAGGGGGACCACGAGCAGTACTTC. V and J are TRBV28 and TRBJ2-7; 8 bases align to TRBD1. After removal of 4 bases from V and 5 bases from J, the junction contained 10 bases not matched to a gene. Germline V CDR1 and CDR2: MDHEN, SYDVKM. This CDR3 region has 15 residues.

V and J are TRBV7-9 and TRBJ2-1; the D gene is possibly TRBD2 (6 bases). The CDR3 contains 14 residues. CDR1 is SEHNR and CDR2 is FQNEAQ in the germline V gene (reference sequence). V was pared by 4 bases and J by 10 bases, with 17 bases between. The CDR3 here is CASSSHGGAGEQFF. CDR3 coding DNA: TGTGCCAGCAGCTCCCACGGCGGGGCAGGAGAGCAGTTCTTC. The full variable domain, its missing parts supplied by reference TRBV7-9 and TRBJ2-1, is DTGVSQNPRHKITKRGQNVTFRCDPISEHNRLYWYRQTLGQGPEFLTYFQNEAQLEKSRLLSDRFSAERPKGSFSTLEIQRTEQGDSAMYLCASSSHGGAGEQFFGPGTRLTVL.

The chain recombines TRBV2 with TRBJ2-7; weak D call: TRBD2 (6 bases). Trimming cost V 7 bases and J 5 bases, with 12 bases left between them. In germline, CDR1 is SNHLY, CDR2 FYNNEI. CDR3 length: 12 residues. The CDR3 protein is CASTSDYHEQYF. The CDR3 DNA sequence: TGTGCCAGCACCTCGGACTACCACGAGCAGTACTTC.

This chain uses TRBV7-9 with TRBJ1-5; D call uncertain. Trimming took off 5 bases at V and 6 bases at J, with 17 bases between the two ends. This CDR3 is built from 15 residues. Germline V CDR1 and CDR2: SEHNR, FQNEAQ (reference sequence). The CDR3 DNA sequence: TGTGCCAGCAGCCGGACGGAAGTACGGGGTCAGCCCCAGCATTTT. Protein sequence: CASSRTEVRGQPQHF.

This sequence joins TRBV11-2 and TRBJ2-1; 7 bases line up with TRBD1. Unmatched junction bases numbered 5, after V lost 0 bases and J lost 6 bases. Germline CDR1 reads SGHAT; CDR2 reads FQNNGV. The CDR3 is made up of 15 amino acids. CDR3 sequence: CASSLDKPGGNEQFF. CDR3 coding DNA: TGTGCCAGCAGCTTAGATAAACCAGGGGGCAATGAGCAGTTCTTC.

The table lists this clone with a count of one. The chain is built from TRBV6-5 and TRBJ2-3; perhaps D is TRBD1 or TRBD2 (5 bases each). This CDR3 region has 16 residues. The V and J ends lost 0 bases and 1 base respectively, with 11 bases between them. CDR1 MNHEY and CDR2 SVGAGI come from the germline V gene. CDR3 bases: TGTGCCAGCAGTTACTCTGGGCAGGGAGGCACAGATACGCAGTATTTT. Protein: CASSYSGQGGTDTQYF.

In nucleotides, the CDR3 is TGTGCCACTACTAGCGGGAGGTTGCCGAACACCGGGGAGCTGTTTTTT. Its translation: CATTSGRLPNTGELFF. The chain is built from TRBV19 and TRBJ2-2; 12 bases are shared with TRBD2. CDR1 LNHDA and CDR2 SQIVND come from the germline V gene (reference sequence). The CDR3 has 16 amino acids. V lost 10 bases, J lost 0 bases, and 6 bases stayed unmatched.

This clone was recorded a few times. The rearrangement joins TRBV28 to TRBJ1-2; D not certain. V was cut by 4 bases and J by 6 bases, with 12 bases left in between. Germline CDR1 is MDHEN and CDR2 is SYDVKM. The CDR3 runs 13 residues. The CDR3 loop reads CASSSPPLDGYTF. The DNA for the CDR3 is TGTGCCAGCAGTTCCCCTCCGTTGGATGGCTACACCTTC.

The chain has TRBV6-4 and TRBJ2-1, with 10 positions matching TRBD1. The junction had 6 bases not matched to a gene; V was cut back by 3 bases and J by 7 bases. Germline-derived CDR1 and CDR2 are MRHNA and SNTAGT. The CDR3 is made up of 15 amino acids. DNA of the CDR3: TGTGCCAGCAGTGAAGCCGGGACAGGGGTTAATGAGCAGTTCTTC. Translation gives CASSEAGTGVNEQFF.

This clone came up a few times. This chain uses TRBV16 with TRBJ2-7; D is possibly TRBD1 (6 bases). The V gene's germline CDR1 is KGHSY and CDR2 FQNENV. The germline V and J ends were trimmed by 3 bases and 4 bases, with 16 bases remaining between them. The CDR3 loop spans 15 amino acids. The chain's CDR3 is CASSQAGQPLYEQYF. The CDR3 coding sequence is TGTGCCAGCAGCCAGGCTGGACAGCCATTATACGAGCAGTACTTC.

The chain has TRBV2 and TRBJ1-6, with 8 positions matching TRBD1. Germline V CDR1 and CDR2: SNHLY, FYNNEI. With 6 bases clipped from V and 6 bases from J, the junction kept 7 bases outside the gene matches. The CDR3 has 15 residues. CDR3 region: CASRTGTGPNSPLHF. The CDR3 coding sequence is TGTGCCAGCAGAACCGGGACAGGACCTAATTCACCCCTCCACTTT.